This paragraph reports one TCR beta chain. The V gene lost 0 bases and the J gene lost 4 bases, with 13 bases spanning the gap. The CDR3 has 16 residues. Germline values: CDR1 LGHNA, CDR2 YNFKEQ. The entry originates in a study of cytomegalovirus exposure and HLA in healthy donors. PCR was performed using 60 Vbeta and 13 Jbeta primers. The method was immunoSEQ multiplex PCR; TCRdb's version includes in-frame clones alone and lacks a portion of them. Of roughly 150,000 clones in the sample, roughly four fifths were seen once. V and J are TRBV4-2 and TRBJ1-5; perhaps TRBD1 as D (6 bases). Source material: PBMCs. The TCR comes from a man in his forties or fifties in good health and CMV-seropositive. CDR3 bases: TGTGCCAGCAGCCAAGATCGTACGACAGGAAATCAGCCCCAGCATTTT. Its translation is CASSQDRTTGNQPQHF.